This T cell receptor beta chain originates from a study of response to subunit inactivated influenza vaccine. Study-wide points: With each seasonal influenza vaccination, the authors suggested, few new T cells are recruited.

Comments on this clonotype: Antigen: not known.

Germline lookup yields CDR1 LGHNA and CDR2 YNFKEQ. CDR3 length equals 16 residues. V was cut by 1 base and J by 1 base, with 12 bases left in between. TCRdb reprocessed the RT-PCR reads via MiXCR and lists one record per CDR3 protein. The sample carries 540,000 or so distinct CDR3 sequences, over 10% recorded once. This sample comprised PBMCs from blood, obtained 35 to 45 days after vaccination. The chain links TRBV4-2 to TRBJ2-3; the D call may be TRBD1 or TRBD2 (6 bases each). The origin of this receptor is a man aged 50 or older who received an inactivated influenza vaccine. This chain's CDR3 is CASSQGGGGGTDTQYF. The DNA of the CDR3 is TGTGCCAGCAGCCAAGGTGGAGGGGGAGGCACAGATACGCAGTATTTT.